This is a list of T cell receptor beta chains from one sample in a study of blood T cell repertoires in COVID-19. The protocol was immunoSEQ multiplex PCR, while the TCRdb copy is restricted to in-frame clones and leaves out a portion. This table holds about 240,000 clones, about 83% found once. The sequencing input was PBMCs or T cells enriched from blood (not recorded which). The receptor source for this set is a middle-aged woman who had been exposed to COVID-19. The CDR3 runs from the conserved cysteine through the conserved F or W. The D gene is left open where the match is weak. Rows give clone size only sometimes, using once, few, many, or a class for an expanded clone.

D: NA; V: TRBV7-2; J: TRBJ1-1; size: NA; DNA: TGTGCCAGCAGCCCTTTCCGACAGAACACTGAAGCTTTCTTT; CDR3: CASSPFRQNTEAFF
D: NA; V: TRBV5-6; J: TRBJ2-1; size: NA; DNA: TGTGCCAGCAGCTCCCCCATACGGGGAACCTACAATGAGCAGTTCTTC; CDR3: CASSSPIRGTYNEQFF
D: NA; V: TRBV28; J: TRBJ1-2; size: few; DNA: TGTGCCAGCCAACAGGAAACACATAGCTATGGCTACACCTTC; CDR3: CASQQETHSYGYTF
D: TRBD1; V: TRBV19; J: TRBJ1-4; size: NA; DNA: TGTGCCAGTAGCCCGGGACAGGGTGCGGGAAAACTGTTTTTT; CDR3: CASSPGQGAGKLFF
D: NA; V: TRBV19; J: TRBJ1-1; size: NA; DNA: TGTGCCAGTAGTAATCCACAACCTGAAGCTTTCTTT; CDR3: CASSNPQPEAFF
D: NA; V: TRBV4-3; J: TRBJ2-1; size: NA; DNA: TGCGCCAGCAGCCAAGATCGGACGGGGATAGATAATGAGCAGTTCTTC; CDR3: CASSQDRTGIDNEQFF
D: TRBD1; V: TRBV4-2; J: TRBJ1-1; size: once; DNA: TGTGCCAGCAGCCCTGAGGGTACAGGGGCTAACACTGAAGCTTTCTTT; CDR3: CASSPEGTGANTEAFF
D: TRBD2; V: TRBV6-5; J: TRBJ2-7; size: NA; DNA: TGTGCCAGCAGTTACCAGGCTAGCGGGGCTGGGGAGCAGTACTTC; CDR3: CASSYQASGAGEQYF
D: TRBD2; V: TRBV5-4; J: TRBJ2-3; size: NA; DNA: TGTGCCAGCAGCTTGGGAAGGCGGGGGGGTCTAACAGATACGCAGTATTTT; CDR3: CASSLGRRGGLTDTQYF
D: TRBD1; V: TRBV6-5; J: TRBJ2-7; size: once; DNA: TGTGCCAGCATAGTTCGACAGGGGCCCTACGAGCAGTACTTC; CDR3: CASIVRQGPYEQYF
D: TRBD2; V: TRBV11-3; J: TRBJ2-3; size: NA; DNA: TGTGCCAGCAGCTTAGGGAGACTAGCGGGGGCCTCAGATACGCAGTATTTT; CDR3: CASSLGRLAGASDTQYF
D: TRBD2; V: TRBV7-2; J: TRBJ2-3; size: many; DNA: TGTGCCAGCAGCCCCGATGGGACTAGCGGGGGCTCGAGGTATTTT; CDR3: CASSPDGTSGGSRYF
D: NA; V: TRBV29-1; J: TRBJ1-2; size: NA; DNA: TGCAGCGTTGATCAACAGCTCTATGGCTACACCTTC; CDR3: CSVDQQLYGYTF
D: NA; V: TRBV2; J: TRBJ1-4; size: NA; DNA: TGTGCCACAAACAGGGAAACTAATGAAAAACTGTTTTTT; CDR3: CATNRETNEKLFF
D: TRBD2; V: TRBV7-2; J: TRBJ2-7; size: few; DNA: TGTGCCAGCAGCTTAGTGGGAGGGGTATCCTACGAGCAGTACTTC; CDR3: CASSLVGGVSYEQYF
D: TRBD1; V: TRBV19; J: TRBJ1-1; size: NA; DNA: TGTGCCAGTAGCGCAGGGGGGACTGAAGCTTTCTTT; CDR3: CASSAGGTEAFF
D: TRBD2; V: TRBV20-1; J: TRBJ2-3; size: once; DNA: TGCAGTGCTAGTGCGGGGGGGCCAAAAGATACGCAGTATTTT; CDR3: CSASAGGPKDTQYF
D: NA; V: TRBV4-1; J: TRBJ1-3; size: once; DNA: TGCGCCAGCAGCCAATATGGTGGCAGGGATTATTCCGGAAACACCATATATTTT; CDR3: CASSQYGGRDYSGNTIYF
D: TRBD1; V: TRBV4-3; J: TRBJ1-1; size: NA; DNA: TGCGCCAGCAGCCAAGGAGGGACAGTAGTCGGGGACACTGAAGCTTTCTTT; CDR3: CASSQGGTVVGDTEAFF
D: NA; V: TRBV7-2; J: TRBJ1-2; size: NA; DNA: TGTGCCAGCAGCCACGGAGTTAACTATGGCTACACCTTC; CDR3: CASSHGVNYGYTF
D: TRBD2; V: TRBV10-3; J: TRBJ2-1; size: NA; DNA: TGTGCCACCCAAAGCGGGGACTCCTACAATGAGCAGTTCTTC; CDR3: CATQSGDSYNEQFF
D: NA; V: TRBV7-2; J: TRBJ1-6; size: NA; DNA: TGTGCCAGCAACCTAGGGGAGGGGTACTCCTATAATTCACCCCTCCACTTT; CDR3: CASNLGEGYSYNSPLHF
D: TRBD2; V: TRBV19; J: TRBJ2-5; size: NA; DNA: TGTGCCAGTAGTATATTGCTAGCGGGGATCTCCCAAGAGACCCAGTACTTC; CDR3: CASSILLAGISQETQYF
D: TRBD2; V: TRBV2; J: TRBJ2-1; size: once; DNA: TGTGCCAGCAAGAGAAGGGCCCTAGCGGGGTCCTACAATGAGCAGTTCTTC; CDR3: CASKRRALAGSYNEQFF
D: NA; V: TRBV6-5; J: TRBJ1-2; size: NA; DNA: TGTGCCAGCAGTAACAGGGTCTGGGGCTACACCTTC; CDR3: CASSNRVWGYTF
D: NA; V: TRBV9; J: TRBJ1-1; size: NA; DNA: TGTGCCAGCAGCGTAGAAGGTGGGGCGAACACTGAAGCTTTCTTT; CDR3: CASSVEGGANTEAFF
D: TRBD1; V: TRBV9; J: TRBJ2-5; size: NA; DNA: TGTGCCAGCAGCGTGGACGGACAGGGGGCAGGGACCCAGTACTTC; CDR3: CASSVDGQGAGTQYF
D: NA; V: TRBV19; J: TRBJ2-7; size: NA; DNA: TGTGCCAGTAGTATTCCCGGTTCCTACGAGCAGTACTTC; CDR3: CASSIPGSYEQYF
D: NA; V: TRBV18; J: TRBJ1-2; size: NA; DNA: TGTGCCAGCTCACCCGACGGGTTTGGCTACACCTTC; CDR3: CASSPDGFGYTF
D: TRBD2; V: TRBV5-4; J: TRBJ2-7; size: NA; DNA: TGTGCCAGCAGCGTGGGACTAGCGGCGTACTCCTACGAGCAGTACTTC; CDR3: CASSVGLAAYSYEQYF
D: NA; V: TRBV6-6; J: TRBJ2-7; size: NA; DNA: TGTGCCAGCGGGGAGTTCCACGAGCAGTACTTC; CDR3: CASGEFHEQYF
D: TRBD1; V: TRBV5-1; J: TRBJ1-1; size: once; DNA: TGCGCCAGCAGCGTGGACAGGGAGAACACTGAAGCTTTCTTT; CDR3: CASSVDRENTEAFF
D: NA; V: TRBV28; J: TRBJ1-1; size: few; DNA: TGTGCCAGCAGCTCGGGTGGGGCGGGGCCTGAAGCTTTCTTT; CDR3: CASSSGGAGPEAFF
D: TRBD2; V: TRBV4-1; J: TRBJ2-1; size: few; DNA: TGCGCCAGCTCGGAATGGGACTACCTACGCAATGAGCAGTTCTTC; CDR3: CASSEWDYLRNEQFF
D: NA; V: TRBV7-2; J: TRBJ1-2; size: NA; DNA: TGTGCCAGCAGCTTACAGGGCGCGATCGTAGGCTACACCTTC; CDR3: CASSLQGAIVGYTF
D: NA; V: TRBV2; J: TRBJ1-5; size: once; DNA: TGTGCCAGCATGGGGGAGGGACTTAGCAATCAGCCCCAGCATTTT; CDR3: CASMGEGLSNQPQHF
D: TRBD2; V: TRBV5-1; J: TRBJ2-7; size: NA; DNA: TGCGCCAGCAGCTTGACTAGCGGGGGAAGGAACGAGCAGTACTTC; CDR3: CASSLTSGGRNEQYF
D: NA; V: TRBV18; J: TRBJ1-1; size: NA; DNA: TGTGCCAGCTCCTGGCGGACCCCGGAGGACACTGAAGCTTTCTTT; CDR3: CASSWRTPEDTEAFF
D: TRBD1; V: TRBV12-3/TRBV12-4; J: TRBJ1-2; size: NA; DNA: TGTGCCAGCAGCTCGGACAGGGGACATGGCTACACCTTC; CDR3: CASSSDRGHGYTF
D: NA; V: TRBV5-1; J: TRBJ2-7; size: NA; DNA: TGCGCCAGCAGCTTGCACCAGTACGAGCAGTACTTC; CDR3: CASSLHQYEQYF
D: NA; V: TRBV3-1/TRBV3-2; J: TRBJ1-1; size: NA; DNA: TGTGCCAGCAGCTATTTCGTGGGGGGGAACACTGAAGCTTTCTTT; CDR3: CASSYFVGGNTEAFF
D: TRBD1; V: TRBV7-2; J: TRBJ1-5; size: few; DNA: TGTGCCAGCAGCTTATACAGGGGTGGCAATCAGCCCCAGCATTTT; CDR3: CASSLYRGGNQPQHF
D: TRBD1; V: TRBV7-2; J: TRBJ2-7; size: once; DNA: TGTGCCAGCAGCCAGCAAGGACAGGGGGTCTACGAGCAGTACTTC; CDR3: CASSQQGQGVYEQYF
D: TRBD1; V: TRBV3-1/TRBV3-2; J: TRBJ1-5; size: NA; DNA: TGTGCCAGCAGCCAGGGACAGATCAATCAGCCCCAGCATTTT; CDR3: CASSQGQINQPQHF
D: TRBD1; V: TRBV2; J: TRBJ1-2; size: NA; DNA: TGTGCCAGCAACTTACAGGGGGCTTCTAACTATGGCTACACCTTC; CDR3: CASNLQGASNYGYTF
D: TRBD1; V: TRBV5-4; J: TRBJ1-4; size: few; DNA: TGTGCCAGCAGCATCGGGACAGCCTCAACTAATGAAAAACTGTTTTTT; CDR3: CASSIGTASTNEKLFF
D: NA; V: TRBV3-1/TRBV3-2; J: TRBJ2-3; size: once; DNA: TGTGCCAGCAGCCATAACTACCGCGGCGGCCGGGGTGATACGCAGTATTTT; CDR3: CASSHNYRGGRGDTQYF
D: NA; V: TRBV2; J: TRBJ2-1; size: NA; DNA: TGTGCCACCGGGAAGGGGGCGGGATCGTACAATGAGCAGTTCTTC; CDR3: CATGKGAGSYNEQFF
D: TRBD2; V: TRBV2; J: TRBJ2-2; size: few; DNA: TGTGCCAGCAGTGGGGGGACTAATAACCCCGACGCCGGGGAGCTGTTTTTT; CDR3: CASSGGTNNPDAGELFF
D: NA; V: TRBV2; J: TRBJ2-1; size: NA; DNA: TGTGCCAGCACTTTAGGCCAGGGATACAATGAGCAGTTCTTC; CDR3: CASTLGQGYNEQFF
D: TRBD1; V: TRBV19; J: TRBJ1-6; size: NA; DNA: TGTGCCAGCTACAGGGGTAATTCACCCCTCCACTTT; CDR3: CASYRGNSPLHF
D: NA; V: TRBV10-3; J: TRBJ2-2; size: NA; DNA: TGTGCCATCAGTGTGGGGGCTACTGCGGGAGTGAACACCGGGGAGCTGTTTTTT; CDR3: CAISVGATAGVNTGELFF
D: TRBD1; V: TRBV28; J: TRBJ1-2; size: NA; DNA: TGTGCCAGCATCCAAAGGGTACAGGGGGGCTATGGCTACACCTTC; CDR3: CASIQRVQGGYGYTF
D: NA; V: TRBV30; J: TRBJ2-1; size: NA; DNA: TGTGCCTGGAGTAGGGGGGGTTCCTACAATGAGCAGTTCTTC; CDR3: CAWSRGGSYNEQFF
D: NA; V: TRBV14; J: TRBJ1-1; size: NA; DNA: TGTGCCAGCAGCCAACAGACTACTATAATTGAAGCTTTCTTT; CDR3: CASSQQTTIIEAFF
D: TRBD1; V: TRBV6-5; J: TRBJ2-7; size: once; DNA: TGTGCCAGCAGTAATGGACAGGGGGCCTACTACGAGCAGTACTTC; CDR3: CASSNGQGAYYEQYF